These T cell receptor beta chains were read from a single sample in a study of early T cells in non-severe SARS-CoV-2 infection. From the 5' RACE reads, TCRdb called clonotypes with MiXCR, one entry per CDR3 protein. The data show under 60,000 distinct CDR3 sequences, under 11% seen once. Sequenced material: whole blood. Receptor source: an adult who was a healthcare worker with PCR-confirmed SARS-CoV-2 infection or an uninfected control (not recorded which). CDR3s include the opening cysteine and the closing phenylalanine or tryptophan. Fields, in order: CDR3 protein, CDR3 DNA, clone size, CDR3 length, D gene, V gene, J gene. The D gene is left open where the match is weak. The size field is filled for only some rows; it gives once, few, many or a size class.

CDR3aa: CASSQLEVLGEQGVPGELFF
CDR3nt: TGCGCCAGCAGCCAGTTGGAGGTTCTTGGTGAACAGGGAGTTCCCGGGGAGCTGTTTTTT
abundance: many
len: 20
d_gene: .
v_gene: TRBV4-1
j_gene: TRBJ2-2

CDR3aa: CATSRTSVSYTDTQYF
CDR3nt: TGTGCCACCAGCAGAACCTCGGTGTCCTACACAGATACGCAGTATTTT
abundance: many
len: 16
d_gene: .
v_gene: TRBV15
j_gene: TRBJ2-3

CDR3aa: CAWSAKTAGNEQFF
CDR3nt: TGTGCCTGGAGTGCAAAGACGGCGGGGAATGAGCAGTTCTTC
abundance: many
len: 14
d_gene: .
v_gene: TRBV30
j_gene: TRBJ2-1

CDR3aa: CASSLTGGHYEQYF
CDR3nt: TGTGCCAGCAGCTTAACGGGAGGGCACTACGAGCAGTACTTC
abundance: .
len: 14
d_gene: TRBD2
v_gene: TRBV7-3
j_gene: TRBJ2-7

CDR3aa: CASSFWGTSGSYEQFF
CDR3nt: TGTGCCAGCAGTTTCTGGGGGACTAGCGGGAGTTATGAGCAGTTCTTC
abundance: few
len: 16
d_gene: TRBD2
v_gene: TRBV27
j_gene: TRBJ2-1

CDR3aa: CASSFSGRSNEQFF
CDR3nt: TGTGCCAGCAGCTTTAGCGGCCGCTCCAATGAGCAGTTCTTC
abundance: many
len: 14
d_gene: .
v_gene: TRBV12-3/TRBV12-4
j_gene: TRBJ2-1

CDR3aa: CASSLTGGSGNTIYF
CDR3nt: TGTGCCAGCAGCCTAACAGGGGGAAGTGGAAACACCATATATTTT
abundance: .
len: 15
d_gene: TRBD1
v_gene: TRBV7-6
j_gene: TRBJ1-3

CDR3aa: CASIPTGMNTGELFF
CDR3nt: TGTGCCAGTATCCCGACGGGGATGAACACCGGGGAGCTGTTTTTT
abundance: many
len: 15
d_gene: .
v_gene: TRBV19
j_gene: TRBJ2-2

CDR3aa: CASSFVRGAMETQYF
CDR3nt: TGTGCCAGCAGTTTTGTTAGGGGGGCAATGGAGACCCAGTACTTC
abundance: many
len: 15
d_gene: .
v_gene: TRBV28
j_gene: TRBJ2-5

CDR3aa: CASALGQGLNYGYTF
CDR3nt: TGTGCCTCCGCCCTGGGACAGGGGTTGAACTATGGCTACACCTTC
abundance: few
len: 15
d_gene: TRBD1
v_gene: TRBV12-3/TRBV12-4
j_gene: TRBJ1-2

CDR3aa: CASSEETAYGTQYF
CDR3nt: TGTGCCAGCAGTGAGGAGACAGCTTATGGTACGCAGTATTTT
abundance: .
len: 14
d_gene: .
v_gene: TRBV2
j_gene: TRBJ2-3

CDR3aa: CASSLWSGVPFGANVLTF
CDR3nt: TGCGCCAGCAGCTTGTGGTCGGGGGTCCCGTTTGGGGCCAACGTCCTGACTTTC
abundance: many
len: 18
d_gene: .
v_gene: TRBV5-1
j_gene: TRBJ2-6

CDR3aa: CSVEGSDRADGYTF
CDR3nt: TGCAGCGTTGAAGGGTCGGACAGGGCGGATGGCTACACCTTC
abundance: few
len: 14
d_gene: TRBD1
v_gene: TRBV29-1
j_gene: TRBJ1-2

CDR3aa: CASSLGGRANYGYTF
CDR3nt: TGTGCCAGCAGCTTAGGTGGCAGGGCTAACTATGGCTACACCTTC
abundance: few
len: 15
d_gene: .
v_gene: TRBV7-6
j_gene: TRBJ1-2

CDR3aa: CASTTGGRETQYF
CDR3nt: TGTGCCAGCACCACAGGCGGGAGAGAGACCCAGTACTTC
abundance: few
len: 13
d_gene: TRBD2
v_gene: TRBV6-5
j_gene: TRBJ2-5

CDR3aa: CASSPRINTGELFF
CDR3nt: TGTGCTAGCAGCCCGCGTATTAACACCGGGGAGCTGTTTTTT
abundance: many
len: 14
d_gene: .
v_gene: TRBV7-7
j_gene: TRBJ2-2

CDR3aa: CASSSPPPGTQYF
CDR3nt: TGCGCCAGCAGCTCCCCCCCTCCGGGGACCCAGTACTTC
abundance: .
len: 13
d_gene: .
v_gene: TRBV5-1
j_gene: TRBJ2-5

CDR3aa: CASSQGGRGAMYF
CDR3nt: TGTGCCAGCAGCCAGGGGGGCAGGGGCGCGATGTACTTC
abundance: .
len: 13
d_gene: .
v_gene: TRBV3-1
j_gene: TRBJ2-4

CDR3aa: CASSEYGVPEAFF
CDR3nt: TGTGCCAGCAGTGAATATGGGGTCCCTGAAGCTTTCTTT
abundance: many
len: 13
d_gene: .
v_gene: TRBV25-1
j_gene: TRBJ1-1

CDR3aa: CASSPPGSGNSGANVLTF
CDR3nt: TGTGCCAGCAGCCCCCCTGGTAGCGGGAACTCTGGGGCCAACGTCCTGACTTTC
abundance: many
len: 18
d_gene: TRBD2
v_gene: TRBV5-4
j_gene: TRBJ2-6

CDR3aa: CASSLMRTPAYNEQFF
CDR3nt: TGTGCCAGCAGCTTAATGCGGACACCAGCATACAATGAGCAGTTCTTC
abundance: .
len: 16
d_gene: .
v_gene: TRBV7-2
j_gene: TRBJ2-1

CDR3aa: CASTKTPRERELGTDTQYF
CDR3nt: TGTGCCAGCACCAAAACCCCCCGGGAGCGGGAGCTAGGCACAGATACGCAGTATTTT
abundance: .
len: 19
d_gene: .
v_gene: TRBV21-1
j_gene: TRBJ2-3

CDR3aa: CASSLVLDTEAFF
CDR3nt: TGCGCCAGCAGCTTGGTTCTTGACACTGAAGCTTTCTTT
abundance: few
len: 13
d_gene: .
v_gene: TRBV5-1
j_gene: TRBJ1-1

CDR3aa: CASSERGGSYNEQFF
CDR3nt: TGTGCCAGCAGCGAGCGGGGGGGGTCCTACAATGAGCAGTTCTTC
abundance: few
len: 15
d_gene: TRBD2
v_gene: TRBV6-4
j_gene: TRBJ2-1

CDR3aa: CASSGRQKNTEAFF
CDR3nt: TGTGCCAGCAGCGGGAGACAGAAGAACACTGAAGCTTTCTTT
abundance: .
len: 14
d_gene: .
v_gene: TRBV9
j_gene: TRBJ1-1

CDR3aa: CASSEFGNYEQYF
CDR3nt: TGTGCCAGCAGTGAATTCGGAAACTACGAGCAGTACTTC
abundance: medium-sized
len: 13
d_gene: .
v_gene: TRBV25-1
j_gene: TRBJ2-7

CDR3aa: CASSSHTGSPLHF
CDR3nt: TGTGCCAGCAGTTCCCACACGGGTTCACCCCTCCACTTT
abundance: few
len: 13
d_gene: .
v_gene: TRBV6-6
j_gene: TRBJ1-6

CDR3aa: CASSSYGQGARDEKLFF
CDR3nt: TGTGCCAGCAGCTCCTACGGACAGGGGGCGCGAGATGAAAAACTGTTTTTT
abundance: many
len: 17
d_gene: TRBD1
v_gene: TRBV11-2
j_gene: TRBJ1-4

CDR3aa: CASSIGPTDTQYF
CDR3nt: TGTGCCAGCAGCATCGGGCCTACAGATACGCAGTATTTT
abundance: many
len: 13
d_gene: .
v_gene: TRBV7-6
j_gene: TRBJ2-3

CDR3aa: CASRGGVGTEAFF
CDR3nt: TGTGCCAGCAGGGGAGGCGTTGGGACTGAAGCTTTCTTT
abundance: .
len: 13
d_gene: .
v_gene: TRBV6-1
j_gene: TRBJ1-1

CDR3aa: CASSHQGRGQPQHF
CDR3nt: TGTGCCAGCAGCCACCAAGGGCGTGGACAGCCCCAGCATTTT
abundance: few
len: 14
d_gene: .
v_gene: TRBV3-1
j_gene: TRBJ1-5

CDR3aa: CASSSRAKWPTGELFF
CDR3nt: TGTGCCAGCAGCTCCCGGGCAAAATGGCCCACCGGGGAGCTGTTTTTT
abundance: many
len: 16
d_gene: .
v_gene: TRBV7-8
j_gene: TRBJ2-2

CDR3aa: CSAKPSSSYEQYF
CDR3nt: TGCAGCGCCAAGCCCTCGAGCTCCTACGAGCAGTACTTC
abundance: many
len: 13
d_gene: .
v_gene: TRBV29-1
j_gene: TRBJ2-7

CDR3aa: CASSRGTSVGTDTQYF
CDR3nt: TGCGCCAGCAGCCGAGGGACTAGCGTCGGCACAGATACGCAGTATTTT
abundance: many
len: 16
d_gene: TRBD2
v_gene: TRBV4-1
j_gene: TRBJ2-3

CDR3aa: CASSLIRGSHEQFF
CDR3nt: TGTGCCAGCAGCTTAATCCGGGGCTCCCATGAGCAGTTCTTC
abundance: many
len: 14
d_gene: .
v_gene: TRBV7-3
j_gene: TRBJ2-1

CDR3aa: CASSDRGLPGTEAFF
CDR3nt: TGTGCCAGCAGTGACAGGGGGCTACCTGGGACTGAAGCTTTCTTT
abundance: many
len: 15
d_gene: TRBD1
v_gene: TRBV6-1
j_gene: TRBJ1-1

CDR3aa: CASSEKGTDTQYF
CDR3nt: TGTGCCAGCAGTGAGAAGGGCACAGATACGCAGTATTTT
abundance: few
len: 13
d_gene: .
v_gene: TRBV2
j_gene: TRBJ2-3

CDR3aa: CASSSTGTKGDTQYF
CDR3nt: TGTGCCAGCAGCTCCACCGGGACCAAAGGAGATACGCAGTATTTT
abundance: few
len: 15
d_gene: .
v_gene: TRBV7-2
j_gene: TRBJ2-3

CDR3aa: CASSPRETSGGNYEQYF
CDR3nt: TGTGCCAGCAGTCCGCGGGAGACTAGCGGGGGGAACTACGAGCAGTACTTC
abundance: .
len: 17
d_gene: TRBD2
v_gene: TRBV6-5
j_gene: TRBJ2-7

CDR3aa: CASSLGRADIETQYF
CDR3nt: TGTGCCAGCAGCTTAGGCCGGGCCGACATAGAGACCCAGTACTTC
abundance: few
len: 15
d_gene: .
v_gene: TRBV11-3
j_gene: TRBJ2-5

CDR3aa: CASSGRMNEETQYF
CDR3nt: TGTGCCAGCAGCGGACGAATGAACGAAGAGACCCAGTACTTC
abundance: many
len: 14
d_gene: .
v_gene: TRBV7-2
j_gene: TRBJ2-5

CDR3aa: CAIRGLAGHTGELFF
CDR3nt: TGTGCCATCAGGGGACTAGCGGGGCACACCGGGGAGCTGTTTTTT
abundance: many
len: 15
d_gene: TRBD2
v_gene: TRBV10-3
j_gene: TRBJ2-2

CDR3aa: CASSLDRTSGGTDTQYF
CDR3nt: TGTGCCAGCAGCTTAGACCGGACTAGCGGGGGCACAGATACGCAGTATTTT
abundance: many
len: 17
d_gene: TRBD2
v_gene: TRBV7-6
j_gene: TRBJ2-3

CDR3aa: CASSSSTDTQYF
CDR3nt: TGTGCCAGCAGCTCTAGCACAGATACGCAGTATTTT
abundance: many
len: 12
d_gene: .
v_gene: TRBV7-9
j_gene: TRBJ2-3